Shown below are 26 T cell receptor beta chains from a single sample sequenced in a study of blood T cell repertoires in COVID-19. Clones were sequenced by immunoSEQ multiplex PCR, and TCRdb holds only the in-frame ones, with some missing. Of 150,000 to 200,000 clones listed, approximately 85% are singletons. The sample consisted of PBMCs or T cells enriched from blood (not recorded which). The receptors come from a man aged 40-49 years who had recovered from COVID-19.

Note on this clone: The junction does not match germline at one end; this may be a read error. The J gene is TRBJ2-3, the V gene TRBV30; 8 bases map to TRBD1. Germline CDR1 is GTSNPN and CDR2 is SVGIG (reference sequence). The CDR3 length is 15 residues. The CDR3 protein is CAWSYGQGSTDTQYF. The CDR3 DNA reads as TGTGCCTGGAGTTATGGACAGGGCAGCACGGATACGCAGTATTTT.

For this clone: An end of the junction differs from the germline gene, which may be a read error. The J gene is TRBJ1-2, the V gene TRBV3-1 (or the pseudogene TRBV3-2), with D possibly being TRBD1 (5 bases). The length of the CDR3 is 13 residues. Looked up from germline, CDR1 is LGHDT and CDR2 is YNNKEL (reference sequence). The CDR3, as DNA: TGTGCCAGCAGCCAAGAGCAGGGTTTTGGCCACACCTTC. Translation gives CASSQEQGFGHTF.

This chain connects TRBV5-1 to TRBJ1-1, with TRBD1 matching over 8 bases. Germline values: CDR1 SGHRS, CDR2 YFSETQ. The CDR3 spans 15 residues. The V gene end was trimmed by 4 bases and the J gene end by 1 base; junction bases not matched to a gene: 6. In DNA, the CDR3 is TGCGCCAGCAGCCTGACAGGGGCGCGGAACACTGAAGCTTTCTTT. This encodes CASSLTGARNTEAFF.

The V gene is TRBV6-5, the J gene TRBJ2-1, with 9 bases that match TRBD2. Germline V CDR1 and CDR2: MNHEY, SVGAGI. The length of the CDR3 is 14 residues. The trim removed 6 bases at V and 8 bases at J, leaving 8 bases unmatched. CDR3 bases: TGTGCCAGCAGGGGGTGGGGACTAGCAGATGAGCAGTTCTTC. Its protein is CASRGWGLADEQFF.

The genes are TRBV4-3 and TRBJ2-1, with 11 positions matching TRBD2. The CDR3 sequence is 18 residues long. Per germline, CDR1 LGHNA and CDR2 YSLEER. With 1 base clipped from V and 3 bases from J, the junction kept 8 bases outside the gene matches. The CDR3 is CASSQGAFGTSGYNEQFF. The DNA of the CDR3 is TGCGCCAGCAGCCAAGGGGCCTTTGGGACTAGCGGCTACAATGAGCAGTTCTTC.

The chain links TRBV6-2 or TRBV6-3 to TRBJ1-4, with D tentatively TRBD1 (6 bases). V lost 5 bases and J 8 bases, leaving 12 bases between the germline ends. Germline CDR1 is MNHEY and CDR2 is SVGEGT. CDR3 length: 13 residues. CDR3 DNA sequence: TGTGCCAGCAGTATCAGGGGTCGGGAAAAACTGTTTTTT. It translates to CASSIRGREKLFF.

CDR3 in amino acids: CASSTGTTDQPQHF. The CDR3 region has the DNA TGTGCCAGCAGCACCGGGACAACCGATCAGCCCCAGCATTTT. The chain has TRBV6-5 and TRBJ1-5, with a weak D call TRBD1 (6 bases). The germline V and J ends were trimmed by 6 bases and 5 bases, with 14 bases remaining between them. CDR1 and CDR2 from the germline V gene are MNHEY and SVGAGI. This CDR3 is built from 14 residues.

This chain uses TRBV10-3 with TRBJ1-4; TRBD1 agrees at 9 bases. CDR1 ENHRY and CDR2 SYGVKD come from the germline V gene. The length of the CDR3 is 13 residues. Losses at the gene ends were 6 bases for V and 8 bases for J; bases not matched to a gene: 4. CDR3 amino acids: CAIRGQGGEKLFF. CDR3 nucleotides: TGTGCCATCAGGGGACAGGGCGGAGAAAAACTGTTTTTT.

This rearrangement joins TRBV5-1 to TRBJ2-1, with 7 bases fitting TRBD2. There are 16 residues in the CDR3. Germline V gene sequence: CDR1 SGHRS, CDR2 YFSETQ. Trimming removed 4 bases from V and 0 bases from J; junction bases left unmatched: 7. The CDR3 protein is CASSPSGTNSYNEQFF. The CDR3 DNA reads as TGCGCCAGCAGCCCTTCCGGGACTAACTCCTACAATGAGCAGTTCTTC.

There are a few counts of this clone. The chain recombines TRBV11-2 with TRBJ2-1; D not resolved. Per the germline V gene, CDR1 is SGHAT and CDR2 is FQNNGV. Trimming cost V 1 base and J 3 bases, with 4 bases left between them. The CDR3 totals 13 residues. The chain's CDR3 is CASSLGHYNEQFF. CDR3 nucleotide sequence: TGTGCCAGCAGCTTAGGTCACTACAATGAGCAGTTCTTC.

The rearrangement uses TRBV5-1 and TRBJ2-3; 11 bases are shared with TRBD2. The CDR3 is 18 residues long. The germline CDR1 and CDR2 sequences are SGHRS and YFSETQ. J lost 4 bases, V lost 0 bases, and 10 bases had no gene match. The CDR3 is CASSLELAGVWGADTQYF. The CDR3 bases are TGCGCCAGCAGCTTGGAACTAGCGGGAGTTTGGGGGGCAGATACGCAGTATTTT. Full variable domain (outside the CDR3, taken from reference TRBV5-1 and TRBJ2-3): KAGVTQTPRYLIKTRGQQVTLSCSPISGHRSVSWYQQTPGQGLQFLFEYFSETQRNKGNFPGRFSGRQFSNSRSEMNVSTLELGDSALYLCASSLELAGVWGADTQYFGPGTRLTVL.

The chain uses TRBV3-1 (or the pseudogene TRBV3-2) and TRBJ1-2; a possible D gene is TRBD1 (5 bases). Germline V CDR1 and CDR2: LGHDT, YNNKEL (reference sequence). CDR3 length equals 14 residues. V gave up 2 bases and J gave up 1 base, with 8 bases separating them. As DNA, the CDR3 is TGTGCCAGCAGCCAACCTGACAGTAACTATGGCTACACCTTC. Translating gives CASSQPDSNYGYTF.

The V and J genes are TRBV19 and TRBJ2-6, with D unresolved. Germline values: CDR1 LNHDA, CDR2 SQIVND (reference sequence). The CDR3 extends over 14 amino acids. The germline V and J ends were trimmed by 6 bases and 0 bases, with 6 bases remaining between them. The CDR3 spells CASRLGSGANVLTF. The CDR3 DNA follows: TGTGCCAGTAGGCTAGGCTCTGGGGCCAACGTCCTGACTTTC.

This sequence joins TRBV7-2 and TRBJ2-7; 7 nucleotides agree with TRBD2. This CDR3 has 14 residues. The germline V gene has CDR1 SGHTA and CDR2 FQGNSA. Unmatched junction bases numbered 6, after V lost 2 bases and J lost 5 bases. CDR3 sequence reads: CASSLWEGLDEQYF. In DNA form, the CDR3 reads TGTGCCAGCAGCTTATGGGAGGGCTTGGACGAGCAGTACTTC.

In its sample, this clone was seen once. V is TRBV6-5 and J is TRBJ1-1; unclear D gene. V gave up 2 bases and J gave up 10 bases, with 8 bases separating them. CDR3 length equals 11 residues. CDR1 and CDR2 from the germline V gene are MNHEY and SVGAGI. DNA of the CDR3: TGTGCCAGCAGTTACCCTCCCCGAGCTTTCTTT. Its protein product is CASSYPPRAFF.

The rearrangement uses TRBV5-6 and TRBJ2-7, with 16 positions matching TRBD2. This CDR3 comprises 16 residues. Trimming removed 4 bases from V and 2 bases from J; junction bases left unmatched: 3. Germline CDR1 is SGHDT and CDR2 is YYEEEE. The CDR3 reads CASSRGTSGGAYEQYF. The CDR3 DNA sequence: TGTGCCAGCAGCCGTGGGACTAGCGGGGGGGCCTACGAGCAGTACTTC. The whole variable domain, remainder taken from reference TRBV5-6 and TRBJ2-7, is DAGVTQSPTHLIKTRGQQVTLRCSPKSGHDTVSWYQQALGQGPQFIFQYYEEEERQRGNFPDRFSGHQFPNYSSELNVNALLLGDSALYLCASSRGTSGGAYEQYFGPGTRLTVT.

The chain joins TRBV29-1 to TRBJ2-1, with a weak D call TRBD2 (7 bases). This CDR3 region has 14 residues. CDR1 is SQVTM, CDR2 ANQGSEA, per germline. V shed 3 bases and J shed 0 bases, with 9 bases lying between them. The CDR3 coding sequence is TGCAGCGTTGATGCGGGGGCCTCCTACAATGAGCAGTTCTTC. The encoded protein is CSVDAGASYNEQFF.

The chain employs TRBV15 and TRBJ1-3, with D possibly being TRBD1 (5 bases). This CDR3 is built from 16 residues. Germline CDR1 and CDR2: LNHNV and YYDKDF (reference sequence). The V end lost 0 bases, the J end lost 4 bases, and 13 bases lay between the germline ends. The CDR3 region has the DNA TGTGCCACCAGCAGAGATGTGGCGTGGGGCGGAAACACCATATATTTT. This codes for CATSRDVAWGGNTIYF.

The V gene is TRBV5-1, the J gene TRBJ2-2; 8 nucleotides line up with TRBD2. This CDR3 spans 16 amino acids. V was clipped by 3 bases and J by 0 bases; unmatched bases: 4. Per germline, CDR1 SGHRS and CDR2 YFSETQ. CDR3 loop: CASSSLAGTNTGELFF. DNA of the CDR3: TGCGCCAGCAGCTCTTTAGCGGGGACGAACACCGGGGAGCTGTTTTTT.

The J gene is TRBJ1-1, the V gene TRBV9; 8 nucleotides agree with TRBD1. The CDR3 has 13 residues. CDR1 is SGDLS, CDR2 YYNGEE, per germline. Trimming at V came to 4 bases and at J to 6 bases, leaving 5 bases not matched to a gene. CDR3 bases: TGTGCCAGCAGCTTTCAGGGGGCCTCTGAAGCTTTCTTT. As protein: CASSFQGASEAFF.

CDR3 nucleotide sequence: TGTGCCAGCAGCCAAGAGTGCGGAGCAACTAGCACAGATACGCAGTATTTT. It codes for CASSQECGATSTDTQYF. J is TRBJ2-3 and V is TRBV3-1 (or the pseudogene TRBV3-2); D gene unclear. This CDR3 comprises 17 residues. V lost 0 bases and J 0 bases, leaving 13 bases between the germline ends. Germline V gene lookup returns CDR1 LGHDT and CDR2 YNNKEL (reference sequence).

Only one count was recorded for this clone. CDR3 sequence: CASSQEHPSGLAGGKKKDEQFF. The CDR3 DNA follows: TGTGCCAGCAGCCAAGAGCACCCCTCAGGACTAGCGGGAGGGAAGAAAAAGGATGAGCAGTTCTTC. The chain carries TRBV3-1 (or the pseudogene TRBV3-2) and TRBJ2-1; 15 bases line up with TRBD2. Germline V gene sequence: CDR1 LGHDT, CDR2 YNNKEL (reference sequence). V trimming: 0 bases; J trimming: 8 bases; junction bases outside the gene matches: 20. The CDR3 is made up of 22 amino acids.

The rearrangement joins TRBV6-1 to TRBJ1-1, with 7 bases lining up with TRBD1. Trimming removed 0 bases from V and 11 bases from J; junction bases left unmatched: 9. Germline CDR1 reads MNHNS; CDR2 reads SASEGT. CDR3 length equals 14 residues. DNA for the CDR3: TGTGCCAGCAGTGAAGCGCTTCAACAGGGGCCCGCTTTCTTT. Protein product: CASSEALQQGPAFF.

The CDR3 region is CASTTRNEQFF. In nucleotides, the CDR3 is TGTGCCAGCACTACCCGAAATGAGCAGTTCTTC. V gene TRBV28 combines with J gene TRBJ2-1; D not resolved. The germline V and J ends were trimmed by 7 bases and 7 bases, with 8 bases remaining between them. This CDR3 has 11 residues. Germline values: CDR1 MDHEN, CDR2 SYDVKM.

This clone was picked up one time. The CDR3 loop reads CASSFGGQGGGQYF. CDR3 nucleotide sequence: TGTGCCAGCAGCTTCGGCGGGCAGGGGGGAGGGCAGTACTTC. The chain uses TRBV7-2 and TRBJ2-7; TRBD1 is a possible D gene (7 bases). The CDR3 totals 14 residues. With 3 bases removed from V and 9 bases from J, the gap between germline ends came to 18 bases. Germline CDR1 reads SGHTA; CDR2 reads FQGNSA.

This clone was observed a handful of times. CDR3 sequence (DNA): TGTGCTAGTGGTTTGGAGGGGGGGTCGGGTAAAAAACCGAACACCGGGGAGCTGTTTTTT. This translates into CASGLEGGSGKKPNTGELFF. The rearrangement joins TRBV12-5 to TRBJ2-2, with a weak D call TRBD2 (7 bases). The CDR3 has 20 amino acids. The ends were cut back, 1 base at V and 0 bases at J, with 21 bases in the middle. Germline V gene lookup returns CDR1 LGHNT and CDR2 FRNRAP.